This record covers a single TCR beta chain. In the authors' workflow: Amplifying reference gene primers gave estimates of nucleated cell counts. Method: immunoSEQ multiplex PCR; TCRdb's copy keeps in-frame clones and lacks some. That table gives V, J and clone size, and the DNA gave D and trimming. Among roughly 350,000 clones, roughly 85% were seen once, and the ten largest hold approximately 3.6%. This specimen comes from a study of blood T cell repertoires in COVID-19. Study information: Acute and convalescent COVID-19 specimens originated in the United States, Italy and Spain. From T cells, B-cell-depleted T cells, or PBMCs came the material, which was cDNA or gDNA.

The V and J ends lost 6 bases and 3 bases, in that order; junction bases with no gene match: 5. The germline CDR1 and CDR2 sequences are SNHLY and FYNNEI. This CDR3 contains 14 residues. The sequencing input was peripheral blood. This clonotype originated in a woman under 30 with acute or convalescent COVID-19. This chain links TRBV2 with TRBJ1-5, with 7 positions matching TRBD1. CDR3 sequence: CASSAGQPNQPQHF. CDR3 in DNA: TGTGCCAGCAGCGCGGGACAGCCCAATCAGCCCCAGCATTTT. Using reference TRBV2 and TRBJ1-5 for the parts outside the CDR3, the full variable domain is EPEVTQTPSHQVTQMGQEVILRCVPISNHLYFYWYRQILGQKVEFLVSFYNNEISEKSEIFDDQFSVERPDGSNFTLKIRSTKLEDSAMYFCASSAGQPNQPQHFGDGTRLSIL.